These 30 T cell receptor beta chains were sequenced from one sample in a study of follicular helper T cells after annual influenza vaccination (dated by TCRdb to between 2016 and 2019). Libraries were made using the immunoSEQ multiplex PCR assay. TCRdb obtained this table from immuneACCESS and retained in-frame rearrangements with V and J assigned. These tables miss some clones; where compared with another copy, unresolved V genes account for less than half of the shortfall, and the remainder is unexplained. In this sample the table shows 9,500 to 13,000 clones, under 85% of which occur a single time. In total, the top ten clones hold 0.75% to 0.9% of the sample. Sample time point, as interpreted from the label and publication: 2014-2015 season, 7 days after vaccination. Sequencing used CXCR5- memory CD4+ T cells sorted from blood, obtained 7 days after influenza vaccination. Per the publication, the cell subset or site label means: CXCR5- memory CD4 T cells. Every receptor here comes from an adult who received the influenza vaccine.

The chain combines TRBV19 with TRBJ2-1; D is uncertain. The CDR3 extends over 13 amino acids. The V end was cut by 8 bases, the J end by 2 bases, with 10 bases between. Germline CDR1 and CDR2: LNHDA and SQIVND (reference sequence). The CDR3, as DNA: TGTGCCAGTTCTCTCCAAACCTACAATGAGCAGTTCTTC. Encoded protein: CASSLQTYNEQFF. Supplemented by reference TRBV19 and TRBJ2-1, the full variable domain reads DGGITQSPKYLFRKEGQNVTLSCEQNLNHDAMYWYRQDPGQGLRLIYYSQIVNDFQKGDIAEGYSVSREKKESFPLTVTSAQKNPTAFYLCASSLQTYNEQFFGPGTRLTVL.

CDR3 nucleotides: TGCGCCAGCAGCTCCCTAGGGGCGGTCCAAGAGACCCAGTACTTC. Protein product: CASSSLGAVQETQYF. The chain has TRBV5-1 and TRBJ2-5; weak D call: TRBD1 (5 bases). This CDR3 comprises 15 residues. Looked up from germline, CDR1 is SGHRS and CDR2 is YFSETQ. The V gene lost 3 bases and the J gene lost 1 base, with 13 bases spanning the gap.

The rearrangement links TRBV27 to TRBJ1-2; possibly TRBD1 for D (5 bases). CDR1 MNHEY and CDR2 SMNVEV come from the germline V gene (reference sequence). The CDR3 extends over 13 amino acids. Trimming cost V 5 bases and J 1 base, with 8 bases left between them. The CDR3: CASSPRVNYGYTF. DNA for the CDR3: TGTGCCAGCAGTCCCAGGGTTAACTATGGCTACACCTTC.

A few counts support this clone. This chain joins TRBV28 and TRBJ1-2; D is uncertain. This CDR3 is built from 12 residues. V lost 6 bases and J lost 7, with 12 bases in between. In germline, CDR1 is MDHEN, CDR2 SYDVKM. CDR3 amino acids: CASSPNRIGYTF. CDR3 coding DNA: TGTGCCAGCAGCCCTAACAGAATTGGCTACACCTTC.

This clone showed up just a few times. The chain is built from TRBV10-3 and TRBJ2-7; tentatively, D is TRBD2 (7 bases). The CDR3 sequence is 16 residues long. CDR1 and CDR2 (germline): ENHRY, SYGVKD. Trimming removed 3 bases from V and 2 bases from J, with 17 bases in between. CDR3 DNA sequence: TGTGCCATCAGTGACCTCCGGGGGGCGAGGGCCTACGAGCAGTACTTC. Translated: CAISDLRGARAYEQYF.

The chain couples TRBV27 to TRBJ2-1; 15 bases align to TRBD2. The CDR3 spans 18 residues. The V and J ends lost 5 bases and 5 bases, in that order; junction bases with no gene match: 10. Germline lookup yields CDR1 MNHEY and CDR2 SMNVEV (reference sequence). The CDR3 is CASSKRTGTSGRNNEQFF. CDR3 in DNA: TGTGCCAGCAGTAAACGAACCGGGACTAGCGGGAGGAACAATGAGCAGTTCTTC.

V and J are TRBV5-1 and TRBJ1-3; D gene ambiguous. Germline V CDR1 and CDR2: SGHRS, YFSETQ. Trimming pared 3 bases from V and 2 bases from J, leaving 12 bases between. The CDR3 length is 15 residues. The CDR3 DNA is TGCGCCAGCAGCTCTAACGGGCCCCCTGGAAACACCATATATTTT. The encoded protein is CASSSNGPPGNTIYF.

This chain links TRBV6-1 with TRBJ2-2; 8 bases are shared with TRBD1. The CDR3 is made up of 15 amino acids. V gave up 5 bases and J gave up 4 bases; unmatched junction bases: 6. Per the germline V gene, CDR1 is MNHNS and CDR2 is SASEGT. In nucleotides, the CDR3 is TGTGCCAGCAGTTTCGACAGGGGAAGCACCGGGGAGCTGTTTTTT. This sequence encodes CASSFDRGSTGELFF.

The CDR3 region is CASSLLLRGETQYF. The CDR3 DNA is TGTGCCAGCAGCTTATTACTTCGTGGAGAGACCCAGTACTTC. The rearrangement links TRBV7-2 to TRBJ2-5; D gene unclear. Trimming removed 2 bases at V and 4 bases at J, with 11 bases between. The CDR3 has 14 residues. In germline, CDR1 is SGHTA, CDR2 FQGNSA.

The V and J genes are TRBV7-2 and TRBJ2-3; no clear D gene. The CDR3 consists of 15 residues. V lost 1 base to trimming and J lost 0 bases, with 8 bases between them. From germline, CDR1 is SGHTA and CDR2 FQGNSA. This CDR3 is CASSLGGASTDTQYF. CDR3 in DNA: TGTGCCAGCAGCTTAGGCGGCGCTAGCACAGATACGCAGTATTTT.

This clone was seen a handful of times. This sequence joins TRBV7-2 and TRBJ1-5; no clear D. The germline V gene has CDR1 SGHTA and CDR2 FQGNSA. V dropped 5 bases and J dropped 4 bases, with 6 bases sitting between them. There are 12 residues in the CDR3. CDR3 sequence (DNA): TGTGCCAGCAGCACATTAAATCAGCCCCAGCATTTT. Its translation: CASSTLNQPQHF.

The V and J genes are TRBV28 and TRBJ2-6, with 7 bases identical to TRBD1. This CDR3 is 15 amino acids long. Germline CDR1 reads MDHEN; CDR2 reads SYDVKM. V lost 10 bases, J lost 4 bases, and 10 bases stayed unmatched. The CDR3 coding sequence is TGTGCCACCCAAACAGGGGCCGAAGGGGCCAACGTCCTGACTTTC. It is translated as CATQTGAEGANVLTF.

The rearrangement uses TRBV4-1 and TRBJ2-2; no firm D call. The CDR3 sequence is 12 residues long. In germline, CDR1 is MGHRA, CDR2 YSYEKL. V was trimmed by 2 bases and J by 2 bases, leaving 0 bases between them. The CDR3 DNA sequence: TGCGCCAGCAGCCAAAACACCGGGGAGCTGTTTTTT. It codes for CASSQNTGELFF.

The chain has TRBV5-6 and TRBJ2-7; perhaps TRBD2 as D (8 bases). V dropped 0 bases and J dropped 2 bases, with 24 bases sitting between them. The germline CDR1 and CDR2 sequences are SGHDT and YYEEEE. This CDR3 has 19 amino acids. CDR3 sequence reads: CASSLAPGGLAGRTYEQYF. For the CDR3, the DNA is TGTGCCAGCAGCTTGGCCCCAGGGGGATTAGCGGGGCGCACCTACGAGCAGTACTTC.

The CDR3 nucleotides are TGTGCCAGCTGGGACAGGGGGCTTAGCAATCAGCCCCAGCATTTT. Encoded protein: CASWDRGLSNQPQHF. The gene calls are TRBV6-6 and TRBJ1-5, with 12 positions matching TRBD1. Trimming cost V 8 bases and J 0 bases; bases outside gene matches: 2. Germline V gives CDR1 MNHNY, CDR2 SVGAGI (reference sequence). The CDR3 has 15 residues.

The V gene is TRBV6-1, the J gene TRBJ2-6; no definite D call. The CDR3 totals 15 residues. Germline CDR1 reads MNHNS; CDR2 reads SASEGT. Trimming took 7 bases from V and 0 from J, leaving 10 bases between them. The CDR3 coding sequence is TGTGCCAGCAAGGCCCTGAGCTCTGGGGCCAACGTCCTGACTTTC. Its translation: CASKALSSGANVLTF.

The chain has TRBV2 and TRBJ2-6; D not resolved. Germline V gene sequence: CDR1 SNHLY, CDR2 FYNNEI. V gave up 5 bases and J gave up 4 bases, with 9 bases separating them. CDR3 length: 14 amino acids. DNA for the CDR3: TGTGCCAGCAGTCCGAGATCCGGGGCCAACGTCCTGACTTTC. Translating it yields CASSPRSGANVLTF.

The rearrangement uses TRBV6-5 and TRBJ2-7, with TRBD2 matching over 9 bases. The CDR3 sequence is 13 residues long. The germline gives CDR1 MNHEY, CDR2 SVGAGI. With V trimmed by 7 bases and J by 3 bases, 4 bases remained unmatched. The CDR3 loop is CASMREGVYEQYF. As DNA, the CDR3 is TGTGCCAGCATGCGGGAGGGCGTCTACGAGCAGTACTTC.

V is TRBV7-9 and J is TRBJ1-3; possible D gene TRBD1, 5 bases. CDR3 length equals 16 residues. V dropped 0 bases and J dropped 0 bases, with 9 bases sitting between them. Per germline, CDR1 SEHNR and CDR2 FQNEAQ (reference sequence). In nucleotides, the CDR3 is TGTGCCAGCAGCTTAGCGCAGGGATCCTCTGGAAACACCATATATTTT. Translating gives CASSLAQGSSGNTIYF.

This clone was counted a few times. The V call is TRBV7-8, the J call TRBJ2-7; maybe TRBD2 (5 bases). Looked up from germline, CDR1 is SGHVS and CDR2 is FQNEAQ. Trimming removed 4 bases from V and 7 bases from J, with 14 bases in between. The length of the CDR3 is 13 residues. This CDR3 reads CASSSSRSGEQYF. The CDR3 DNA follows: TGTGCCAGCAGCTCGAGTCGGTCGGGGGAGCAGTACTTC. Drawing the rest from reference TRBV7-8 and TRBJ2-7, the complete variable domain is GAGVSQSPRYKVAKRGQDVALRCDPISGHVSLFWYQQALGQGPEFLTYFQNEAQLDKSGLPSDRFFAERPEGSVSTLKIQRTQQEDSAVYLCASSSSRSGEQYFGPGTRLTVT.

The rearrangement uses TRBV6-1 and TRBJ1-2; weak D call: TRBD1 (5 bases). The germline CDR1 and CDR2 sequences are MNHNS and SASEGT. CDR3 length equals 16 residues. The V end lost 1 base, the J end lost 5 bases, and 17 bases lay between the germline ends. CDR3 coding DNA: TGTGCCAGCAGTGAAGGGACACTGAACGTCTTTTATGGCTACACCTTC. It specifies CASSEGTLNVFYGYTF.

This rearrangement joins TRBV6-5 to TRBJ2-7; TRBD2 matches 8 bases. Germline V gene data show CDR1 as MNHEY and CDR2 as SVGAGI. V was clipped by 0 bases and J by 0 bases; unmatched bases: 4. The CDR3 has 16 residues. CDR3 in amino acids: CASSYSTGGSSYEQYF. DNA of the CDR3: TGTGCCAGCAGTTACTCAACGGGGGGGAGCTCCTACGAGCAGTACTTC.

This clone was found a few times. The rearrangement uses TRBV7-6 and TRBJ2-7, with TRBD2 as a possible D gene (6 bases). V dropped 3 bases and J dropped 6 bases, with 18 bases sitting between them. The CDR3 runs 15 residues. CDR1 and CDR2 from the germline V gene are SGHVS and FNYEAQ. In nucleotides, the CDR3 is TGTGCCAGCAGCTTGGACGTTGGTAGCGGAAGCGAGCAGTACTTC. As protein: CASSLDVGSGSEQYF.

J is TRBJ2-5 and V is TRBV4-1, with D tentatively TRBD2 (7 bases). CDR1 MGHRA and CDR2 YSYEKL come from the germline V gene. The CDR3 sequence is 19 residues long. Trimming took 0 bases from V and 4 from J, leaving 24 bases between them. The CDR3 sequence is CASSQEGRGGAVGRETQYF. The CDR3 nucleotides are TGCGCCAGCAGCCAAGAAGGAAGGGGGGGGGCCGTCGGGCGAGAGACCCAGTACTTC.

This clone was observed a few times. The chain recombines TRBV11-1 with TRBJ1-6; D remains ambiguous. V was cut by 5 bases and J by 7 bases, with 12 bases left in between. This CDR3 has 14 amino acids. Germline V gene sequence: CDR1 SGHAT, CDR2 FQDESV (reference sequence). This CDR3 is CASSRGQMNSPLHF. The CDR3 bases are TGTGCCAGCAGCCGAGGGCAGATGAATTCACCCCTCCACTTT.

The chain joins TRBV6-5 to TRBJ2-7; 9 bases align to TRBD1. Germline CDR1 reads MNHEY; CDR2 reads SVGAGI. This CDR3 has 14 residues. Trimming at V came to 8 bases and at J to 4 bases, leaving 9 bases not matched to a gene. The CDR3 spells CASGTGTGRYEQYF. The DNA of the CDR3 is TGTGCCAGCGGGACAGGGACAGGAAGGTACGAGCAGTACTTC.

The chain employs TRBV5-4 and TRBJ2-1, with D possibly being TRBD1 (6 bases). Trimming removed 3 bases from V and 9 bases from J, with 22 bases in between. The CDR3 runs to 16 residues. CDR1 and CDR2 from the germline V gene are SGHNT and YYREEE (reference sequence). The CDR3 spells CASSYQQGSLQGEQFF. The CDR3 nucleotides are TGTGCCAGCAGCTACCAACAGGGATCCCTACAGGGTGAGCAGTTCTTC.

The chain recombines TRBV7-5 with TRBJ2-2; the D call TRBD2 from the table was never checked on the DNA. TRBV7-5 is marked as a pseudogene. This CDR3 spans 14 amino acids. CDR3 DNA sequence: TGTGCCAGCAGCTCCCTAGGGAACACCGGGGAGCTGTTTTTT. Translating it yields CASSSLGNTGELFF.

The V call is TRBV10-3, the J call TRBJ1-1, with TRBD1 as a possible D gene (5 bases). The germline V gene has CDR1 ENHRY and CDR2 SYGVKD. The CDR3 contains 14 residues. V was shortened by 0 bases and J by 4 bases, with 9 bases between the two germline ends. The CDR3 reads CAISESGGGTEAFF. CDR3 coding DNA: TGTGCCATCAGTGAGTCGGGGGGAGGCACTGAAGCTTTCTTT.

Written as DNA, the CDR3 is TGTGCCAGCAGTGAAGCCTGGACAATTCCAGATACGCAGTATTTT. It yields the protein CASSEAWTIPDTQYF. The chain is built from TRBV6-1 and TRBJ2-3; D might be TRBD1 (5 bases). From germline, CDR1 is MNHNS and CDR2 SASEGT. Deletions cut 0 bases from V and 4 bases from J, with 11 bases between. This CDR3 has 15 residues.